The present T cell receptor beta chain was sequenced within a study of blood T cell repertoires in COVID-19. Sequencing was performed with immunoSEQ multiplex PCR; in TCRdb, only in-frame clones are kept and a portion is missing. The sample consists of fewer than 110,000 clones, about 90% of them appearing once. Germline values: CDR1 SGDLS, CDR2 YYNGEE. The CDR3 contains 13 residues. Trimming pared 4 bases from V and 7 bases from J, leaving 15 bases between. This clone was seen a few times. This TCR came from a human donor in a cohort sampled during active COVID-19. J is TRBJ2-7 and V is TRBV9; tentative D call: TRBD2 (6 bases). What was sequenced was peripheral blood. CDR3 DNA sequence: TGTGCCAGCAGCCCGTATGGGAGCGGGGAGCAGTACTTC. Encoded protein: CASSPYGSGEQYF.